The clone carrying this TCR beta chain has ten or more counts. The antigen is unknown. Per germline, CDR1 MNHEY and CDR2 SVGAGI. The CDR3 covers 13 residues. The ends were cut back, 5 bases at V and 5 bases at J, with 10 bases in the middle. These data come from a study of neurological immune-mediated disorders. General study findings and limits: Because no CDR3 amino acid sequences were shared across subjects by expanded clones, private repertoires were suggested in all groups. One related-CDR3 cluster, which may be a signature, held the repertoires of 18 of 34 multiple sclerosis patients after phylogenetic grouping.

5'RACE with 10-nucleotide random UMIs produced the cDNA. The output of every sequencing run, over 160 million TCR-beta sequences, came from 15-18 subjects. MiXCR, run by TCRdb on the 5' RACE reads, gives a single entry per CDR3 protein. The sample shows about 82,000 distinct CDR3 sequences, about 2.5% of them seen only once. V is TRBV6-5 and J is TRBJ1-5; D gene unclear. The TCR was taken from a woman aged 25 to 39 with multiple sclerosis. The source material was PBMCs. CDR3 region: CASSERRDQPQHF. The DNA for the CDR3 is TGTGCCAGCAGTGAAAGGAGGGATCAGCCCCAGCATTTT.